This T cell receptor beta chain was sequenced in a study of shared clonotypes between healthy human individuals. Study-wide results and caveats: Clonotype sharing among donors likely depends on sequencing depth.

Note on this clone: What it recognizes is unknown.

Repertoires were generated with immunoSEQ multiplex PCR, while TCRdb's copy carries only in-frame clones and drops some. The sample contains about 2 million clones, around 96% of which appear only once. Germline V CDR1 and CDR2: ENHRY, SYGVKD. This CDR3 is built from 15 residues. The V segment lost 3 bases and the J segment 6 bases; nucleotides outside the gene matches: 5. CD45RO-negative, CCR7-selected cells formed the naive CD8 fraction, which excluded terminally differentiated effector memory CD45RA+ cells. Specimen: naive CD8+ T cells sorted from blood. The receptor's source is a man aged 18 to 29 in good health. V is TRBV10-3 and J is TRBJ2-7; 13 nucleotides match TRBD2. Written as DNA, the CDR3 is TGTGCCATCAGTGATCCGGGACTAGCGGGGCGCGAGCAGTACTTC. Amino acids: CAISDPGLAGREQYF.